In its sample, the clone carrying this T cell receptor (beta chain) was seen a few times. The antigen is unknown. CDR3 length equals 13 residues. The germline CDR1 and CDR2 sequences are SQVTM and ANQGSEA. V was pared by 5 bases and J by 4 bases, with 3 bases of the junction left unmatched. Repertoires were generated with immunoSEQ multiplex PCR, while TCRdb's copy carries only in-frame clones and drops some. The sample lists over 2,000 clones, about a quarter occurring once. The sample originates from a study of T cells in localized non-small cell lung cancer. Overall study findings and caveats: A raised T cell density in blood coincided with lengthier overall survival.

This specimen consisted of normal lung tissue next to the tumor, obtained before any cancer treatment. This TCR came from a man aged 40 to 75 with stage III lung adenocarcinoma. The genes are TRBV29-1 and TRBJ2-7; 12 nucleotides agree with TRBD1. Here the CDR3 DNA reads TGCAGCGTTCCGGGACAGGGGGCGTACGAGCAGTACTTC. This encodes CSVPGQGAYEQYF.